This paragraph reports one T cell receptor beta chain. As yet, its antigen is unknown. The data stem from a study of metastatic and nonmetastatic thyroid tumors. Turning to the study itself: From malignant and benign thyroid patients, repertoires in blood and in tumor or nodule tissue were compared.

General study results and limits: Across blood and tumor, TCR beta diversity in malignant thyroid tumors was reportedly significantly higher than in benign nodules.

The entire patient cohort was treatment-naive prior to thyroid surgery. CDR3 length: 15 residues. V lost 4 bases and J lost 0, with 10 bases in between. As handled by the study authors: To classify distant metastasis in papillary thyroid cancer, a model was built from CDR3 differences across clinicopathological groups. MiXCR was used by TCRdb to re-call the PCR reads. TCRdb, rather than the study authors, made the V and J calls. This table holds some 4,000 clones, about 35% found once. Material: adjacent normal tissue. V usage is TRBV12-3 or TRBV12-4 and J usage is TRBJ1-3, with a possible D match to TRBD1 (5 bases). This TCR was sampled from a female donor with papillary thyroid cancer or a benign thyroid nodule (not recorded which). Some clones in this sample may be carry-over from other donors' samples. In nucleotides, the CDR3 is TGTGCCAGCAGTTGGGACGCCGACTCTGGAAACACCATATATTTT. Its translation is CASSWDADSGNTIYF.